These 12 T cell receptor beta chains were sequenced from one sample in a study of regulatory T cells in long-lasting Graves disease. Time point specified: newly diagnosed GD, antithyroid drugs for less than 3 months. Extracted RNA from PBMCs served as the source of the TCR library. HTBI primers from iRepertoire and Arm-PCR of CDR3 regions yielded the TCR beta libraries. MiXCR, applied by TCRdb to the multiplex PCR reads, yields one record per CDR3 protein. The sample lists 350,000 to 550,000 distinct CDR3 sequences, roughly 15% occurring once. In addition, the sample was reused for a study of T cells in Graves' hyperthyroidism and ophthalmopathy.

Here the sequenced sample was peripheral blood mononuclear cells (PBMCs), taken at new diagnosis, from a patient treated with antithyroid drugs. The source is a woman aged 45-60 years with Graves disease.

This clonotype was observed many times. The V call is TRBV10-2, the J call TRBJ1-1; unclear D gene. This CDR3 is built from 13 residues. Germline-derived CDR1 and CDR2 are WSHSY and SAAADI. V lost 7 bases, J lost 5 bases, and 14 bases lay in between. As DNA, the CDR3 is TGCGCCAGCACCCTTCCTGGGAGGACTGAAGCTTTCTTT. Translation gives CASTLPGRTEAFF.

Ten or more counts support this clonotype. V gene TRBV28 combines with J gene TRBJ2-7, with D unclear. V lost 2 bases and J 2 bases, leaving 10 bases between the germline ends. Per germline, CDR1 MDHEN and CDR2 SYDVKM. This CDR3 contains 14 residues. CDR3: CASSLNDGTYEQYF. The CDR3 bases are TGTGCCAGCAGTTTAAACGACGGAACCTACGAGCAGTACTTC.

The rearrangement joins TRBV5-6 to TRBJ2-3, with D perhaps matching TRBD1 (5 bases). Trimming stripped 5 bases from V and 2 bases from J, with 12 bases between. CDR1 and CDR2 (germline): SGHDT, YYEEEE. The CDR3 runs to 14 residues. CDR3 sequence (DNA): TGTGCCAGCAGGGAAGCAGGGTTCACAGATACGCAGTATTTT. Residues: CASREAGFTDTQYF.

This clonotype was seen ten or more times. Here the CDR3 DNA reads TGTGCCACCAGGAATTCGGGACAGGGTACTTCTGAAGCTTTCTTT. This translates into CATRNSGQGTSEAFF. The V and J genes are TRBV24-1 and TRBJ1-1, with 9 bases aligning to TRBD1. This CDR3 is built from 15 residues. Germline-derived CDR1 and CDR2 are KGHDR and SFDVKD. The ends lost 7 bases at V and 6 bases at J; junction bases unmatched: 11.

This clonotype has ten or more counts. The V call is TRBV7-2, the J call TRBJ2-1; TRBD2 matches at 8 bases. Germline-derived CDR1 and CDR2 are SGHTA and FQGNSA. This CDR3 is 16 amino acids long. The J segment lost 6 bases and the V segment lost 0 bases, leaving 7 bases of the junction unmatched. CDR3 nucleotides: TGTGCCAGCAGCTTAGCGTCGGGAGGGCCCGGCAATGAGCAGTTCTTC. Residues: CASSLASGGPGNEQFF.

The chain joins TRBV9 to TRBJ1-1, with D hard to call. Looked up from germline, CDR1 is SGDLS and CDR2 is YYNGEE. Trimming removed 4 bases from V and 10 bases from J, with 11 bases in between. There are 11 residues in the CDR3. CDR3 loop: CASSPGSGAFF. For the CDR3, the DNA is TGTGCCAGCAGCCCAGGTAGTGGAGCTTTCTTT. The variable domain in full, completed from reference TRBV9 and TRBJ1-1, reads DSGVTQTPKHLITATGQRVTLRCSPRSGDLSVYWYQQSLDQGLQFLIQYYNGEERAKGNILERFSAQQFPDLHSELNLSSLELGDSALYFCASSPGSGAFFGQGTRLTVV.

This clonotype has ten or more counts. The chain uses TRBV18 and TRBJ2-1; no definite D call. The CDR3 covers 14 residues. Germline V gene lookup returns CDR1 KGHSH and CDR2 LQKENI. The V end lost 0 bases, the J end lost 2 bases, and 5 bases lay between the germline ends. For the CDR3, the DNA is TGTGCCAGCTCACCACCGAGCCCCTACAATGAGCAGTTCTTC. Its protein product is CASSPPSPYNEQFF.

This clonotype was recorded a few times. Since the CDR3 does not end with the conserved phenylalanine or tryptophan, this likely comes from a read error. V usage is TRBV28 and J usage is TRBJ2-1, with 7 bases identical to TRBD2. V shed 7 bases, J shed 0 bases, and the junction held 3 bases outside the gene matches. The V gene's germline CDR1 is MDHEN and CDR2 SYDVKM. This CDR3 has 14 residues. In DNA, the CDR3 is TGTGCCAGCATGGGGGGGGACTCCTACAATGAGCAGTTCTCC. Its protein is CASMGGDSYNEQFS.

This clonotype was counted at least ten times. This chain joins TRBV7-9 and TRBJ2-7; 13 positions agree with TRBD2. CDR1 is SEHNR, CDR2 FQNEAQ, per germline (reference sequence). The CDR3 has 15 residues. The V segment lost 4 bases and the J segment 11 bases; nucleotides outside the gene matches: 11. CDR3 nucleotides: TGTGCCAGCAGCTACCTGGGACTAGCGGGGCCGGACAAGTACTTC. Translating it yields CASSYLGLAGPDKYF. The variable domain in full, completed from reference TRBV7-9 and TRBJ2-7, reads DTGVSQNPRHKITKRGQNVTFRCDPISEHNRLYWYRQTLGQGPEFLTYFQNEAQLEKSRLLSDRFSAERPKGSFSTLEIQRTEQGDSAMYLCASSYLGLAGPDKYFGPGTRLTVT.

The rearrangement links TRBV5-1 to TRBJ1-1; TRBD1 aligns across 8 bases. Germline CDR1 is SGHRS and CDR2 is YFSETQ. This CDR3 has 16 residues. V lost 4 bases to trimming and J lost 1 base; unmatched junction nucleotides: 9. The CDR3 DNA sequence: TGCGCCAGCAGCCCGGACAGGGCTACCAAGAACACTGAAGCTTTCTTT. Protein sequence: CASSPDRATKNTEAFF.

This clonotype was found many times. The chain has TRBV5-1 and TRBJ2-1; 10 positions match TRBD1. V lost 9 bases, J lost 8 bases, and 14 bases stayed unmatched. Germline CDR1 and CDR2: SGHRS and YFSETQ. This CDR3 spans 15 amino acids. This CDR3 is CATNPGDRGIDEQFF. The CDR3 nucleotides are TGCGCCACCAACCCTGGGGACAGGGGAATCGATGAGCAGTTCTTC.

The genes are TRBV19 and TRBJ2-1; 14 bases line up with TRBD2. CDR1 and CDR2 (germline): LNHDA, SQIVND (reference sequence). The V segment lost 5 bases and the J segment 10 bases; nucleotides outside the gene matches: 4. The CDR3 runs 14 residues. This CDR3 reads CASSQGLAGVEQFF. DNA for the CDR3: TGTGCCAGTAGTCAGGGACTAGCGGGAGTGGAGCAGTTCTTC.